The next 18 T cell receptor beta chains were all read from a single sample in a study of siplizumab effects on memory and regulatory T cells (dated by TCRdb to the late 2010s). Library creation used the immunoSEQ multiplex PCR assay. TCRdb stores this immuneACCESS table with in-frame sequences only. Part of the clones is absent; in the studies checked, under half of the shortfall reflects unresolved V genes, and no reason is known for the rest. A total of about 64,000 clones appear in this sample, roughly 97% of them only once. The top ten clonotypes cover about 0.1% of the sample. The sample comprised naive CD8+ T cells sorted from blood. In light of the paper, this sample's cell subset or site label describes: unstimulated naive T cells. Source of these receptors: a human donor in good health.

V gene TRBV9 combines with J gene TRBJ2-3; D may be TRBD1 (5 bases). Germline CDR1 SGDLS, CDR2 YYNGEE. The V end was cut by 1 base, the J end by 1 base, with 7 bases between. This CDR3 has 14 residues. CDR3 nucleotide sequence: TGTGCCAGCAGCGTACTAGGGGGCACAGATACGCAGTATTTT. This sequence encodes CASSVLGGTDTQYF.

The chain has TRBV4-1 and TRBJ1-2, with D unresolved. The V gene's germline CDR1 is MGHRA and CDR2 YSYEKL. The CDR3 contains 13 residues. V gave up 7 bases and J gave up 4 bases, with 13 bases separating them. The CDR3 spells CASMPSEGYGYTF. In DNA form, the CDR3 reads TGCGCCAGCATGCCCTCCGAGGGCTATGGCTACACCTTC.

The chain is built from TRBV1 and TRBJ1-6. TRBV1 is designated a pseudogene. The CDR3 length is 15 residues. CDR3 protein: CTSSQDLRRNSPLHF. CDR3 in DNA: TGCACCAGCAGCCAAGATTTGCGGCGAAATTCACCCCTCCACTTT.

This clone occurred once. The gene calls are TRBV7-2 and TRBJ1-1, with 7 bases aligning to TRBD1. V was clipped by 5 bases and J by 6 bases; unmatched bases: 12. This CDR3 spans 15 amino acids. The V gene's germline CDR1 is SGHTA and CDR2 FQGNSA. CDR3 loop: CASSDGGGARAEAFF. The CDR3 bases are TGTGCCAGCAGCGATGGAGGGGGCGCCCGGGCTGAAGCTTTCTTT.

V and J are TRBV7-2 and TRBJ2-3; maybe TRBD2 (6 bases). V was clipped by 5 bases and J by 0 bases, with 15 bases between them. Germline values: CDR1 SGHTA, CDR2 FQGNSA. The CDR3 is 16 residues long. CDR3 DNA: TGTGCCAGCAGCCAAATAGCGGTCCCTAGCACAGATACGCAGTATTTT. Protein: CASSQIAVPSTDTQYF.

V and J are TRBV4-1 and TRBJ1-2; D remains unclear. This CDR3 has 14 residues. V gave up 0 bases and J gave up 8 bases, with 13 bases separating them. From germline, CDR1 is MGHRA and CDR2 YSYEKL. The CDR3 sequence is CASSQDRGAEGYTF. The CDR3 DNA follows: TGCGCCAGCAGCCAAGATAGAGGCGCGGAGGGCTACACCTTC.

The chain employs TRBV4-2 and TRBJ2-2; D remains unclear. Germline CDR1 reads LGHNA; CDR2 reads YNFKEQ. This CDR3 region has 13 residues. Trimming took off 0 bases at V and 5 bases at J, with 4 bases between the two ends. CDR3 protein: CASSQEPTGELFF. In DNA form, the CDR3 reads TGTGCCAGCAGCCAAGAACCTACCGGGGAGCTGTTTTTT.

The chain recombines TRBV28 with TRBJ1-5; D remains unclear. Germline V gene lookup returns CDR1 MDHEN and CDR2 SYDVKM. Trimming cost V 1 base and J 1 base, with 8 bases left between them. The CDR3 spans 15 residues. The CDR3 region is CASSLSWVSNQPQHF. CDR3 DNA sequence: TGTGCCAGCAGTTTATCTTGGGTAAGCAATCAGCCCCAGCATTTT.

The V and J genes are TRBV4-3 and TRBJ1-1; no reliable D call. CDR1 is LGHNA, CDR2 YSLEER, per germline. The ends were cut back, 0 bases at V and 8 bases at J, with 16 bases in the middle. The CDR3 totals 15 residues. As DNA, the CDR3 is TGCGCCAGCAGCCAAGAGGCGGATTCAAGGACCGAAGCTTTCTTT. It encodes CASSQEADSRTEAFF.

The rearrangement joins TRBV11-2 to TRBJ2-5; D not certain. With the DNA end fitting TRBJ2-7 better, the J assignment may be wrong. In germline, CDR1 is SGHAT, CDR2 FQNNGV. CDR3 length: 14 residues. The CDR3 DNA is TGTGCCAGCAGCTTAGTTCCCGCCGGAAACGAGCAGTACTTC. Amino acid sequence: CASSLVPAGNEQYF.

The chain couples TRBV29-1 to TRBJ2-7, with 9 bases aligning to TRBD1. The CDR3 consists of 12 residues. Trimming took 5 bases from V and 5 from J; bases not matched to a gene: 4. The germline CDR1 and CDR2 sequences are SQVTM and ANQGSEA. CDR3 sequence reads: CSVPGQGNEQYF. DNA for the CDR3: TGCAGCGTTCCGGGACAGGGAAACGAGCAGTACTTC.

The CDR3 bases are TGTGCCAGCAGCTTGGGAGGGATTCTTGATCAGCCCCAGCATTTT. Its protein is CASSLGGILDQPQHF. This rearrangement joins TRBV5-6 to TRBJ1-5; D unresolved. Trimming left V 0 bases short and J 5 bases short, with 12 bases between. Germline V gene lookup returns CDR1 SGHDT and CDR2 YYEEEE. The CDR3 loop spans 15 amino acids. Combining the CDR3 with reference TRBV5-6 and TRBJ1-5 gives the whole variable domain DAGVTQSPTHLIKTRGQQVTLRCSPKSGHDTVSWYQQALGQGPQFIFQYYEEEERQRGNFPDRFSGHQFPNYSSELNVNALLLGDSALYLCASSLGGILDQPQHFGDGTRLSIL.

The table lists this clone with a count of one. V is TRBV7-4 and J is TRBJ2-3; 7 positions agree with TRBD1. V lost 3 bases to trimming and J lost 3 bases; unmatched junction nucleotides: 3. In germline, CDR1 is SGHVT, CDR2 SQSDAQ. The CDR3 totals 14 residues. DNA for the CDR3: TGTGCCAGCAGCTTTGACAGGGATACAGATACGCAGTATTTT. Translation: CASSFDRDTDTQYF.

V is TRBV6-1 and J is TRBJ2-4; the match to TRBD1 covers 7 bases. CDR1 is MNHNS, CDR2 SASEGT, per germline. Losses at the gene ends were 10 bases for V and 6 bases for J; bases not matched to a gene: 12. This CDR3 has 14 residues. The DNA of the CDR3 is TGTGCCACCGACGGGACAGATAGGATAAACATTCAGTACTTC. The encoded protein is CATDGTDRINIQYF.

This clone was observed a handful of times. The chain joins TRBV7-3 to TRBJ1-1; unclear D gene. The length of the CDR3 is 12 residues. CDR1 SGHTA and CDR2 FQGTGA come from the germline V gene. V was cut by 2 bases and J by 4 bases, with 5 bases left in between. DNA for the CDR3: TGTGCCAGCAGCTTAGGTTCCACTGAAGCTTTCTTT. This encodes CASSLGSTEAFF.

The chain employs TRBV18 and TRBJ2-5, with 9 bases fitting TRBD1. Losses at the gene ends were 8 bases for V and 1 base for J; bases not matched to a gene: 5. Germline lookup yields CDR1 KGHSH and CDR2 LQKENI. This CDR3 contains 14 residues. CDR3 in amino acids: CASATGGTQETQYF. CDR3 nucleotide sequence: TGTGCCAGCGCCACAGGGGGCACCCAAGAGACCCAGTACTTC. Using reference TRBV18 and TRBJ2-5 for the parts outside the CDR3, the full variable domain is NAGVMQNPRHLVRRRGQEARLRCSPMKGHSHVYWYRQLPEEGLKFMVYLQKENIIDESGMPKERFSAEFPKEGPSILRIQQVVRGDSAAYFCASATGGTQETQYFGPGTRLLVL.

The chain combines TRBV19 with TRBJ2-3; 15 nucleotides line up with TRBD2. The CDR3 is made up of 17 amino acids. The junction had 9 bases not matched to a gene; V was cut back by 5 bases and J by 6 bases. Per germline, CDR1 LNHDA and CDR2 SQIVND (reference sequence). CDR3: CASSPGLAGGPLDTQYF. The CDR3 nucleotides read TGTGCCAGTAGTCCTGGACTAGCGGGGGGGCCATTGGATACGCAGTATTTT.

This sequence joins TRBV9 and TRBJ2-3, with no clear D. From germline, CDR1 is SGDLS and CDR2 YYNGEE. V was trimmed by 1 base and J by 2 bases, leaving 11 bases between them. The CDR3 totals 15 residues. The CDR3 nucleotides are TGTGCCAGCAGCGTATGGGGAACCCCCACAGATACGCAGTATTTT. Protein sequence: CASSVWGTPTDTQYF. Full variable domain (remainder filled in from reference TRBV9 and TRBJ2-3): DSGVTQTPKHLITATGQRVTLRCSPRSGDLSVYWYQQSLDQGLQFLIQYYNGEERAKGNILERFSAQQFPDLHSELNLSSLELGDSALYFCASSVWGTPTDTQYFGPGTRLTVL.